A single sample is the source of the 30 T cell receptor beta chains below, sequenced in a study of T-cell reconstitution after alpha-beta-depleted transplantation in children. Unique molecular identifiers were built into the TCRbeta library. In TCRdb, the PCR reads were re-called with MiXCR into one record per CDR3 protein. The sample contains about 610,000 distinct CDR3 sequences, roughly a tenth of which appear only once. The sequencing here drew on PBMCs from the stem cell graft donor, taken from the stem cell graft. The receptors here all came from a human donor who donated a stem cell graft to a child with acute myeloid leukemia.

This clonotype was found a few times. The CDR3 protein is CATSPTGPNTEAFF. CDR3 bases: TGTGCCACCAGCCCTACAGGGCCGAACACTGAAGCTTTCTTT. The V gene is TRBV24-1, the J gene TRBJ1-1, with D perhaps matching TRBD1 (6 bases). The CDR3 spans 14 residues. Germline V CDR1 and CDR2: KGHDR, SFDVKD. Trimming took 7 bases from V and 1 from J, leaving 12 bases between them.

This clonotype has more than one count but fewer than ten. The genes are TRBV29-1 and TRBJ1-5, with a possible D match to TRBD1 (6 bases). The V end lost 1 base, the J end lost 6 bases, and 10 bases lay between the germline ends. This CDR3 comprises 13 residues. Germline-derived CDR1 and CDR2 are SQVTM and ANQGSEA. The CDR3 nucleotides are TGCAGCGTTGAAGGCAGGGGAGGTCAGCCCCAGCATTTT. Protein: CSVEGRGGQPQHF.

The rearrangement uses TRBV12-3 or TRBV12-4 and TRBJ1-1, with 8 bases matching TRBD1. CDR3 length equals 13 residues. With V trimmed by 4 bases and J by 11 bases, 9 bases remained unmatched. CDR3 in DNA: TGTGCCAGCAGTTACGGACAGGGTAGTATGGCTTTCTTT. It encodes CASSYGQGSMAFF.

This clonotype was observed a handful of times. The chain's CDR3 is CSAKGQVGEAQYF. The CDR3 DNA sequence: TGCAGTGCTAAAGGACAGGTTGGGGAGGCCCAGTACTTC. The chain recombines TRBV20-1 with TRBJ2-5, with D possibly TRBD1 on 7 matching bases. From germline, CDR1 is DFQATT and CDR2 SNEGSKA (reference sequence). The CDR3 is 13 residues long. The V gene lost 4 bases and the J gene lost 9 bases, with 18 bases spanning the gap.

This clonotype occurred many times. The genes are TRBV6-5 and TRBJ2-7; 12 nucleotides match TRBD2. The V gene's germline CDR1 is MNHEY and CDR2 SVGAGI. The length of the CDR3 is 14 residues. J gave up 3 bases and V 6 bases, and 3 bases lay outside the gene matches. The CDR3 is CASSRTSGIYEQYF. CDR3 DNA: TGTGCCAGCAGCCGGACTAGCGGGATCTACGAGCAGTACTTC.

In this sample, this clonotype turned up many times. CDR3 DNA sequence: TGTGCCAGCAGCCTAGGAGGGCCCGTGCAGTACTTC. Amino acids: CASSLGGPVQYF. The rearrangement joins TRBV28 to TRBJ2-7, with D perhaps matching TRBD2 (6 bases). Germline V gene sequence: CDR1 MDHEN, CDR2 SYDVKM. V was shortened by 6 bases and J by 9 bases, with 15 bases between the two germline ends. The CDR3 is 12 residues long. Together with reference TRBV28 and TRBJ2-7, the CDR3 gives the full variable domain: DVKVTQSSRYLVKRTGEKVFLECVQDMDHENMFWYRQDPGLGLRLIYFSYDVKMKEKGDIPEGYSVSREKKERFSLILESASTNQTSMYLCASSLGGPVQYFGPGTRLTVT.

This clonotype showed up just a few times. This chain uses TRBV7-2 with TRBJ2-7; D is unresolved. The CDR3 is 16 amino acids. Germline-derived CDR1 and CDR2 are SGHTA and FQGNSA. The V and J ends lost 1 base and 3 bases respectively, with 16 bases between them. CDR3 residues: CASSLGVGIQDYEQYF. The CDR3 DNA reads TGTGCCAGCAGCTTAGGGGTTGGTATTCAAGACTACGAGCAGTACTTC.

The CDR3 bases are TGTGCCATCATGTCACTAGCGGGAAACACCGGGGAGCTGTTTTTT. The encoded protein is CAIMSLAGNTGELFF. V and J are TRBV10-3 and TRBJ2-2, with 10 bases lining up with TRBD2. This CDR3 region has 15 residues. With 7 bases clipped from V and 2 bases from J, the junction kept 4 bases outside the gene matches. CDR1 ENHRY and CDR2 SYGVKD come from the germline V gene.

The chain combines TRBV11-3 with TRBJ2-2; no clear D gene. The germline V gene has CDR1 SGHNT and CDR2 YENEEA. V lost 2 bases, J lost 4 bases, and 11 bases lay in between. The CDR3 has 15 amino acids. The CDR3 bases are TGTGCCAGCAGCTTAAACCCGTTAATCACCGGGGAGCTGTTTTTT. Protein: CASSLNPLITGELFF.

CDR3 protein: CASSQRTSGRNEQYF. The DNA for the CDR3 is TGTGCCAGCAGCCAGAGGACTAGCGGGAGAAACGAGCAGTACTTC. The J gene is TRBJ2-7, the V gene TRBV7-2; 13 bases line up with TRBD2. Germline V CDR1 and CDR2: SGHTA, FQGNSA. This CDR3 is built from 15 residues. Losses at the gene ends were 5 bases for V and 5 bases for J; bases not matched to a gene: 6.

Only a few counts were recorded for this clonotype. This chain uses TRBV12-3 or TRBV12-4 with TRBJ2-1; D is undetermined. V was clipped by 5 bases and J by 8 bases, with 7 bases between them. This CDR3 spans 11 amino acids. The CDR3 nucleotides are TGTGCCAGCAGTCCCATGGATGAGCAGTTCTTC. Its protein is CASSPMDEQFF.

This clonotype appeared many times. Compared with germline, one end of the junction differs, possibly owing to a read error. This chain links TRBV29-1 with TRBJ2-7; no clear D. Germline V CDR1 and CDR2: SQVTM, ANQGSEA. This CDR3 region has 9 residues. CDR3: CSVEEQCNF. CDR3 bases: TGCAGCGTCGAGGAACAGTGCAACTTC.

The CDR3 spells CASSVQPNLPATGSNEQYF. The CDR3 DNA reads as TGTGCCAGCAGCGTCCAGCCGAATCTACCGGCCACAGGGAGCAACGAGCAGTACTTC. The gene calls are TRBV9 and TRBJ2-7; possible D gene TRBD1, 6 bases. Germline V gene sequence: CDR1 SGDLS, CDR2 YYNGEE. V was clipped by 2 bases and J by 5 bases, with 29 bases between them. The CDR3 sequence is 19 residues long.

In this sample, this clonotype turned up a few times. The chain combines TRBV6-5 with TRBJ2-5, with unresolved D. The CDR3 has 11 residues. Germline loops: CDR1 MNHEY, CDR2 SVGAGI. Trimming took 6 bases from V and 5 from J, leaving 7 bases between them. The CDR3: CASRLLETQYF. In DNA form, the CDR3 reads TGTGCCAGCAGGCTTTTGGAGACCCAGTACTTC.

Points on this clonotype: Its ends do not fully match the called genes, so a read error is possible. The chain links TRBV5-1 to TRBJ2-3; a weak D match, TRBD2 (7 bases). From germline, CDR1 is SGHRS and CDR2 YFSETQ. The CDR3 totals 15 residues. The CDR3 loop reads CAGSFRGGVTDTQYF. CDR3 coding DNA: TGCGCCGGCAGCTTTAGGGGGGGTGTCACAGATACGCAGTATTTT.

This clonotype was found many times. This chain links TRBV7-6 with TRBJ2-2; tentative D call: TRBD2 (5 bases). The ends were cut back, 1 base at V and 5 bases at J, with 11 bases in the middle. The CDR3 covers 15 residues. The germline gives CDR1 SGHVS, CDR2 FNYEAQ. CDR3 region: CASSLGSSRTGELFF. CDR3 bases: TGTGCCAGCAGCTTAGGGTCTAGCCGGACCGGGGAGCTGTTTTTT. The whole variable domain, filled in from reference TRBV7-6 and TRBJ2-2, reads GAGVSQSPRYKVTKRGQDVALRCDPISGHVSLYWYRQALGQGPEFLTYFNYEAQQDKSGLPNDRFSAERPEGSISTLTIQRTEQRDSAMYRCASSLGSSRTGELFFGEGSRLTVL.

This clonotype was recorded at least ten times. The chain recombines TRBV5-6 with TRBJ2-2; 11 nucleotides agree with TRBD2. V lost 0 bases to trimming and J lost 0 bases; unmatched junction nucleotides: 7. Germline V CDR1 and CDR2: SGHDT, YYEEEE. This CDR3 comprises 19 residues. DNA of the CDR3: TGTGCCAGCAGCTTGGGGTGGCTAGCGGGAGGTGCGAACACCGGGGAGCTGTTTTTT. This codes for CASSLGWLAGGANTGELFF. Full variable domain (outside the CDR3, taken from reference TRBV5-6 and TRBJ2-2): DAGVTQSPTHLIKTRGQQVTLRCSPKSGHDTVSWYQQALGQGPQFIFQYYEEEERQRGNFPDRFSGHQFPNYSSELNVNALLLGDSALYLCASSLGWLAGGANTGELFFGEGSRLTVL.

This clonotype was seen ten or more times. The chain is built from TRBV7-2 and TRBJ2-3; possibly TRBD2 for D (5 bases). V lost 5 bases to trimming and J lost 5 bases, with 11 bases between them. The CDR3 has 13 residues. The germline CDR1 and CDR2 sequences are SGHTA and FQGNSA. The CDR3 DNA is TGTGCCAGCAGCCCTCGGGGAATAGATACGCAGTATTTT. Amino acid sequence: CASSPRGIDTQYF. The variable domain in full, with the rest retrieved from reference TRBV7-2 and TRBJ2-3, is GAGVSQSPSNKVTEKGKDVELRCDPISGHTALYWYRQSLGQGLEFLIYFQGNSAPDKSGLPSDRFSAERTGGSVSTLTIQRTQQEDSAVYLCASSPRGIDTQYFGPGTRLTVL.

J is TRBJ2-3 and V is TRBV29-1; the D gene is possibly TRBD1 (6 bases). V lost 6 bases to trimming and J lost 3 bases, with 13 bases between them. CDR1 is SQVTM and CDR2 is ANQGSEA in the germline V gene. The CDR3 length is 13 residues. CDR3 bases: TGCAGCGTAACAGGGATGAGAACAGATACGCAGTATTTT. Translation: CSVTGMRTDTQYF.

The rearrangement links TRBV7-9 to TRBJ2-7; no reliable D call. In germline, CDR1 is SEHNR, CDR2 FQNEAQ (reference sequence). V dropped 4 bases and J dropped 2 bases, with 12 bases sitting between them. The CDR3 totals 14 residues. CDR3 amino acids: CASSYAKTAYEQYF. The CDR3 coding sequence is TGTGCCAGCAGCTACGCGAAAACAGCCTACGAGCAGTACTTC.

The sample holds a few counts of this clonotype. The CDR3, as DNA: TGTGCCAGCTCACCAAGGACGGGGGGAAAGCCTTCTGGAAACACCATATATTTT. This translates into CASSPRTGGKPSGNTIYF. This chain links TRBV18 with TRBJ1-3; tentative D call: TRBD1 (5 bases). Trimming removed 2 bases from V and 1 base from J, with 18 bases in between. CDR3 length: 18 residues. Per the germline V gene, CDR1 is KGHSH and CDR2 is LQKENI.

This clonotype was detected only a few times. The chain couples TRBV27 to TRBJ2-5; D gene unclear. Germline CDR1 is MNHEY and CDR2 is SMNVEV (reference sequence). The CDR3 spans 13 residues. V gave up 10 bases and J gave up 1 base, with 13 bases separating them. The CDR3 bases are TGTGCCACCCGTAATACAGTCCAAGAGACCCAGTACTTC. It yields the protein CATRNTVQETQYF.

This clonotype was observed a few times. V usage is TRBV7-6 and J usage is TRBJ2-1, with a tentative D call TRBD2 (5 bases). V was clipped by 0 bases and J by 5 bases, with 14 bases between them. The germline V gene encodes CDR1 SGHVS and CDR2 FNYEAQ. The CDR3 sequence is 16 residues long. In nucleotides, the CDR3 is TGTGCCAGCAGCTTAGCGAGGGCCAGCGCTAACAATGAGCAGTTCTTC. Its protein product is CASSLARASANNEQFF.

There are many counts of this clonotype. J is TRBJ1-1 and V is TRBV6-2 or TRBV6-3; D might be TRBD1 (5 bases). The CDR3 is 14 amino acids. V was pared by 7 bases and J by 5 bases, with 17 bases between. Looked up from germline, CDR1 is MNHEY and CDR2 is SVGEGT. Written as DNA, the CDR3 is TGTGCCAGCATACCAGGGAGGAGTCGAACTGAAGCTTTCTTT. Protein: CASIPGRSRTEAFF.

This chain uses TRBV6-5 with TRBJ2-3; a weak D match, TRBD1 (6 bases). Trimming cost V 0 bases and J 6 bases, with 13 bases left between them. This CDR3 comprises 15 residues. Germline V lookup: CDR1 MNHEY, CDR2 SVGAGI. For the CDR3, the DNA is TGTGCCAGCAGTTACTCGGGGAACAGGGCCGATACGCAGTATTTT. It translates to CASSYSGNRADTQYF.

The V gene is TRBV11-1, the J gene TRBJ1-1; D remains ambiguous. Per germline, CDR1 SGHAT and CDR2 FQDESV (reference sequence). V lost 5 bases and J lost 7, with 8 bases in between. This CDR3 is built from 11 residues. The DNA for the CDR3 is TGTGCCAGCAGCCGGGCCGGTGAAGCTTTCTTT. Its translation: CASSRAGEAFF.

This clonotype was seen ten or more times. The genes are TRBV10-3 and TRBJ2-2, with 10 bases lining up with TRBD2. The CDR3 runs 14 residues. Germline loops: CDR1 ENHRY, CDR2 SYGVKD. The V segment lost 6 bases and the J segment 6 bases; nucleotides outside the gene matches: 4. For the CDR3, the DNA is TGTGCCATCAGCCGGACTAGCGGCGCCGGGGAGCTGTTTTTT. Protein: CAISRTSGAGELFF.

The V and J genes are TRBV10-3 and TRBJ2-3; either TRBD1 or TRBD2 may supply D (5 bases each). The CDR3 totals 12 residues. Germline lookup yields CDR1 ENHRY and CDR2 SYGVKD. V lost 0 bases and J 7 bases, leaving 5 bases between the germline ends. In DNA, the CDR3 is TGTGCCATCAGTGAGTCGGGACATACGCAGTATTTT. Protein: CAISESGHTQYF.

This clonotype was seen many times. The chain links TRBV20-1 to TRBJ2-7; no definite D call. Germline loops: CDR1 DFQATT, CDR2 SNEGSKA (reference sequence). V was cut by 2 bases and J by 2 bases, with 22 bases left in between. The CDR3 spans 17 residues. In DNA form, the CDR3 reads TGCAGTGCTAGATCCCCCCGTAGGGAAAACCGACCCTACGAGCAGTACTTC. Encoded protein: CSARSPRRENRPYEQYF.

This rearrangement joins TRBV29-1 to TRBJ1-5; TRBD1 aligns across 9 bases. In germline, CDR1 is SQVTM, CDR2 ANQGSEA. V was clipped by 7 bases and J by 6 bases; unmatched bases: 4. The CDR3 covers 12 residues. CDR3 residues: CSATGGGQPQHF. In nucleotides, the CDR3 is TGCAGCGCAACAGGGGGCGGTCAGCCCCAGCATTTT.